This is a list of T cell receptor beta chains from one sample in a study of T cell responses to AZD1222 COVID-19 vaccine. The protocol was immunoSEQ multiplex PCR, while the TCRdb copy is restricted to in-frame clones and leaves out a portion. Seen here are more than 60,000 clones, around 86% observed once, and the top ten hold more than 15%. Source: peripheral blood, taken 28 days after the second AZD1222 dose. These TCRs come from an adult who received the AZD1222 COVID-19 vaccine. Both conserved end residues are trimmed from each CDR3. Clone sizes are given selectively: once, few, many, or a class where the clone is expanded.

size,V,CDR3
-,TRBV27,ASSLSLWGAEAF
-,TRBV19,ASSFSGTGYQPQH
-,TRBV12-3/TRBV12-4,ASSFTRDEQY
once,TRBV6-4,ASGSGGATDTQY
-,TRBV7-6,ASSLDGGIDQPQH
-,TRBV27,ASSGGAVRGNQPQH
-,TRBV5-1,ASSEQGWNEKLF
-,TRBV2,ASSEDVNSYNEQF
-,TRBV27,ASSFDGTAYGYT
-,TRBV25-1,ASSEYIGYEAF
-,TRBV30,AWRLGTGSYGYT
-,TRBV5-4,ASSMDGGEKLF
-,TRBV5-4,ASSLAGKETQY
-,TRBV7-9,ASSRNAEAF
-,TRBV30,AWSPGLSGNTIY